A selection of T cell receptor beta chains follows, all from one sample in a study of cytomegalovirus exposure and HLA in healthy donors. Sequencing was performed with immunoSEQ multiplex PCR; in TCRdb, only in-frame clones are kept and a portion is missing. The repertoire holds about 73,000 clones, with roughly 70% as singletons. Specimen: PBMCs. All receptors come from a man aged 65-85 years in good health and CMV-seronegative. CDR3s include the opening cysteine and the closing phenylalanine or tryptophan. The D gene is left open where the match is weak.

j_call v_call d_call cdr3_aa
TRBJ1-4 TRBV2 . CASRANRPNEKLFF
TRBJ1-1 TRBV6-4 TRBD1 CASSDQGGTEAFF
TRBJ2-2 TRBV2 TRBD1 CAIRTGGAPTGELFF
TRBJ1-1 TRBV19 . CASSLTGGREAFF
TRBJ1-5 TRBV30 . CAWSGTDDQPQHF
TRBJ1-1 TRBV6-4 . CASSLTGNTEAFF
TRBJ2-1 TRBV11-2 . CASSLRPGYEQFF
TRBJ1-4 TRBV5-1 . CASSLDGRKLFF
TRBJ2-5 TRBV19 TRBD1 CASSNTGGAETQYF
TRBJ1-6 TRBV30 TRBD1 CAWRGTAYNSPLHF
TRBJ1-1 TRBV7-2 TRBD1 CASSPWTGVNTEAFF
TRBJ1-2 TRBV5-1 . CASSPDGGGLYGYTF
TRBJ2-3 TRBV5-1 TRBD2 CASGETSGRVYGTDTQYF
TRBJ2-6 TRBV7-6 . CASSYGQLSSGANVLTF
TRBJ1-2 TRBV28 . CASSPEVYGYTF
TRBJ2-7 TRBV7-2 TRBD2 CASRPSGSRSYEQYF
TRBJ2-5 TRBV9 TRBD1 CASSDRDSRETQYF
TRBJ1-2 TRBV7-9 . CASSPQQAHFYGYTF
TRBJ2-5 TRBV30 . CAWGLQETQYF
TRBJ1-5 TRBV4-3 TRBD1 CASSPGTGNYGNQPQHF
TRBJ2-3 TRBV5-1 . CASTLGQPSTDTQYF